This T cell receptor (beta chain) was recovered during a study of blood T cell repertoires in COVID-19. About the study: PBMCs, B-cell-depleted T cells, or T cells provided the cDNA or gDNA that made up the material.

How the authors handled the data: Amplifying reference gene primers gave estimates of nucleated cell counts. Clones were read by immunoSEQ multiplex PCR, and TCRdb kept only the in-frame ones, dropping some. V and J calls and clone size are those listed in that table; D and trimming were worked out from the DNA. The sample includes around 380,000 clones, roughly four fifths seen only once; the top ten take about 1.2%. The source material was peripheral blood. The receptor's source is a human donor with acute or convalescent COVID-19. The donor label of this sample is uncertain.

CDR3 loop: CASTPGDRASYGYTF. DNA for the CDR3: TGTGCCAGCACTCCCGGGGACAGGGCTAGCTATGGCTACACCTTC. This chain connects TRBV6-5 to TRBJ1-2; 9 positions match TRBD1. V dropped 7 bases and J dropped 4; count of bases not matched to a gene: 10. Germline V gene data show CDR1 as MNHEY and CDR2 as SVGAGI. CDR3 length equals 15 residues.